One T cell receptor (beta chain) is described in this entry. Its antigen remains unknown. These data originate in a study of blood T cells in healthy people across ages. The second PCR ran about 6 to 12 cycles with a sample-barcoded 5' primer and J-beta primers. MiXCR, run by TCRdb on the 5' RACE reads, gives a single entry per CDR3 protein. The sample records some 780,000 distinct CDR3 sequences, about 56% being singletons. The V gene lost 3 bases and the J gene lost 3 bases, with 16 bases spanning the gap. Germline values: CDR1 SGHTA, CDR2 FQGTGA. This CDR3 has 16 amino acids. Broader study findings: Both higher diversity and more naive CD4+ cells marked long-lived donors when set against aged donors. Unknown donor CMV status possibly confounded expanded clonotype changes. Estimates drawn from one million T cells were deemed to understate diversity.

The source is a middle-aged man in good health. The sample consisted of blood. J is TRBJ2-3 and V is TRBV7-3; TRBD1 is a possible D gene (6 bases). CDR3 coding DNA: TGTGCCAGCAGCTTTCAACCCGGGACACGGACAGATACGCAGTATTTT. Protein: CASSFQPGTRTDTQYF.